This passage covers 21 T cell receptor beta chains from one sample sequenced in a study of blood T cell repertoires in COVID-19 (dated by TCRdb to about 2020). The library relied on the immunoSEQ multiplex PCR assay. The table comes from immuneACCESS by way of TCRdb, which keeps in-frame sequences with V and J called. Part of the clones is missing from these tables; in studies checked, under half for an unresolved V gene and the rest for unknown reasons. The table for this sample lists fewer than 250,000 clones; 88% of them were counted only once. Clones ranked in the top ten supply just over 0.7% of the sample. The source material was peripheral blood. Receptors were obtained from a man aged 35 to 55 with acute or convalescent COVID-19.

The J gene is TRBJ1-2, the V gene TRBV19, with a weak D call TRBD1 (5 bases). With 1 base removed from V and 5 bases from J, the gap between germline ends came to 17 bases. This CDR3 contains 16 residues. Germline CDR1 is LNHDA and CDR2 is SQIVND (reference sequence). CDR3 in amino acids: CASSIVGAGDHYGYTF. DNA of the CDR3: TGTGCCAGTAGTATAGTAGGGGCAGGCGACCATTATGGCTACACCTTC.

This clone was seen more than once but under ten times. CDR3: CSAGQGNTGELFF. The CDR3 DNA is TGCAGCGCCGGACAGGGGAACACCGGGGAGCTGTTTTTT. The gene calls are TRBV29-1 and TRBJ2-2; 8 bases match TRBD1. Germline lookup yields CDR1 SQVTM and CDR2 ANQGSEA. V lost 7 bases to trimming and J lost 1 base; unmatched junction nucleotides: 2. This CDR3 is built from 13 residues.

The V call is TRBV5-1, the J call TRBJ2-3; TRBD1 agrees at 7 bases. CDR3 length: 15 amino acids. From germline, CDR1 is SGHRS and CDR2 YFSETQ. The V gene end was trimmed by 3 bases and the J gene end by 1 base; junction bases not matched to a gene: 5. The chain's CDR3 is CASSYAGQGTDTQYF. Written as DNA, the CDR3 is TGCGCCAGCAGCTACGCCGGACAGGGCACAGATACGCAGTATTTT.

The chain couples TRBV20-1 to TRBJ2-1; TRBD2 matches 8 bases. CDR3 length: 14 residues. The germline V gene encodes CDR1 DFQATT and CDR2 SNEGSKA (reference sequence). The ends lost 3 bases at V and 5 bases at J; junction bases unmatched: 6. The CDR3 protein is CSASAGGWHNEQFF. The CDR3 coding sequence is TGCAGTGCTAGTGCGGGAGGTTGGCACAATGAGCAGTTCTTC.

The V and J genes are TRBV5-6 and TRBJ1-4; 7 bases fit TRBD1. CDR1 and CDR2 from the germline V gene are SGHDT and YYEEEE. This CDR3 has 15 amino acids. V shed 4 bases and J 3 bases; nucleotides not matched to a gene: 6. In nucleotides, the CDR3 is TGTGCCAGCAGCGACCAGGGGGAGCCTAATGAAAAACTGTTTTTT. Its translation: CASSDQGEPNEKLFF.

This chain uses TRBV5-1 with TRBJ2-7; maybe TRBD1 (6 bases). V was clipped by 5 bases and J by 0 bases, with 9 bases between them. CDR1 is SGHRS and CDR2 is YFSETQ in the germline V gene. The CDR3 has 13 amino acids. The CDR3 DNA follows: TGCGCCAGCAGGACGGACAGCTCCTACGAGCAGTACTTC. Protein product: CASRTDSSYEQYF. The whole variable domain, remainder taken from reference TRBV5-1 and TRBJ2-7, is KAGVTQTPRYLIKTRGQQVTLSCSPISGHRSVSWYQQTPGQGLQFLFEYFSETQRNKGNFPGRFSGRQFSNSRSEMNVSTLELGDSALYLCASRTDSSYEQYFGPGTRLTVT.

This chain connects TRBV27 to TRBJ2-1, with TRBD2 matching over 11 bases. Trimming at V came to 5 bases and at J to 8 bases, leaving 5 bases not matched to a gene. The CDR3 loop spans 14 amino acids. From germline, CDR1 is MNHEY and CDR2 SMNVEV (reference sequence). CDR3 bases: TGTGCCAGCAGTCACGGGACTAGCGGCGATGAGCAGTTCTTC. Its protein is CASSHGTSGDEQFF.

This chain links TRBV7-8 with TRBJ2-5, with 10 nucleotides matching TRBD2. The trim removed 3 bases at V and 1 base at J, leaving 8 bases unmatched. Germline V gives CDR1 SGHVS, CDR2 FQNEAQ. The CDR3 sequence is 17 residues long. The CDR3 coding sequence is TGTGCCAGCAGCTTTCGTGATAGCGGGGGGATCCAAGAGACCCAGTACTTC. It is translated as CASSFRDSGGIQETQYF. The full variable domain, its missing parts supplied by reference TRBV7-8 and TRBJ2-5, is GAGVSQSPRYKVAKRGQDVALRCDPISGHVSLFWYQQALGQGPEFLTYFQNEAQLDKSGLPSDRFFAERPEGSVSTLKIQRTQQEDSAVYLCASSFRDSGGIQETQYFGPGTRLLVL.

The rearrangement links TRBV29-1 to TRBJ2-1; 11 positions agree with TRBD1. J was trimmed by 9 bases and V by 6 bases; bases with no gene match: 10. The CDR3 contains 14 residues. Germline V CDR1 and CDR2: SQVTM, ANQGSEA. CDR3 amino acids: CSVAGQGASGEQFF. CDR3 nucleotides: TGCAGCGTCGCCGGACAGGGGGCGTCGGGTGAGCAGTTCTTC.

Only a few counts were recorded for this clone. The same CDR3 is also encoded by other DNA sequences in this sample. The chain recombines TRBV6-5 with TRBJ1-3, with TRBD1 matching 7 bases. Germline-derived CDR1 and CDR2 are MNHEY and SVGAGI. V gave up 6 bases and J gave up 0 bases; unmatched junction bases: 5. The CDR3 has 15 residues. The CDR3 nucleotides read TGTGCCAGCAGCCATACAGGGGACTCTGGAAACACCATATATTTT. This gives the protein CASSHTGDSGNTIYF.

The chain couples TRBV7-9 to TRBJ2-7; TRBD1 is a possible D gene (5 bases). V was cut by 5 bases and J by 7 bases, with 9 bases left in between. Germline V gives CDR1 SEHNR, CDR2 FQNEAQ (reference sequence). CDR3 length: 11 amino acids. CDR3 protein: CASSAPGEQYF. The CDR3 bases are TGTGCCAGCAGCGCACCAGGGGAGCAGTACTTC.

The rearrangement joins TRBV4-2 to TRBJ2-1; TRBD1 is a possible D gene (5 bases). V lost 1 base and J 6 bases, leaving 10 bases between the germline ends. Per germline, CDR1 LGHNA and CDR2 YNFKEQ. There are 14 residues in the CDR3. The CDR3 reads CASSQGGARNEQFF. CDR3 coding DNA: TGTGCCAGCAGCCAAGGTGGGGCGCGCAATGAGCAGTTCTTC.

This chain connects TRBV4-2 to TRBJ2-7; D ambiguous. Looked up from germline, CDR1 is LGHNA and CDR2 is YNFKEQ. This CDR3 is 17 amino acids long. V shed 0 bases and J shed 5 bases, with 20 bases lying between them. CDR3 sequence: CASSQDRRSYGSHEQYF. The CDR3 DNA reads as TGTGCCAGCAGCCAAGATAGAAGGTCTTACGGGTCCCACGAGCAGTACTTC.

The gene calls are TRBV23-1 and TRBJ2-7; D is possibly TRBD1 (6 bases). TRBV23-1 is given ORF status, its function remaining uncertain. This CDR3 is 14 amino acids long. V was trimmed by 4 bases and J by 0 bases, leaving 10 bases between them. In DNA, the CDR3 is TGCGCCAGCAGTCCGAACAGGGACTCCTACGAGCAGTACTTC. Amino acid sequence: CASSPNRDSYEQYF.

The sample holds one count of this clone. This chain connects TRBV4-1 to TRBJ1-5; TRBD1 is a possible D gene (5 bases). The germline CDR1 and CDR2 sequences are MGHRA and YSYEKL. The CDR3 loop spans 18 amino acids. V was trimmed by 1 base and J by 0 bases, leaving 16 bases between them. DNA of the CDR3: TGCGCCAGCAGCCAAGCGACAGACCGAAACCCTAGCAATCAGCCCCAGCATTTT. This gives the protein CASSQATDRNPSNQPQHF.

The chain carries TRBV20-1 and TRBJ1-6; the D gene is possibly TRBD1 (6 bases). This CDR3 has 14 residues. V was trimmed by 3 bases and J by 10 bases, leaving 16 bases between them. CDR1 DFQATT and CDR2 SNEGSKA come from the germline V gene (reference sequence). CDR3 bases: TGCAGTGCTAGTTGGGCAGGGGCAGGGTCACCCCTCCACTTT. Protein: CSASWAGAGSPLHF.

Here the CDR3 DNA reads TGTGCCAGCAGCAGGGACATTACTAACTATGGCTACACCTTC. It codes for CASSRDITNYGYTF. The chain links TRBV7-2 to TRBJ1-2, with D possibly TRBD1 on 6 matching bases. CDR1 SGHTA and CDR2 FQGNSA come from the germline V gene. This CDR3 comprises 14 residues. Trimming left V 5 bases short and J 0 bases short, with 10 bases between.

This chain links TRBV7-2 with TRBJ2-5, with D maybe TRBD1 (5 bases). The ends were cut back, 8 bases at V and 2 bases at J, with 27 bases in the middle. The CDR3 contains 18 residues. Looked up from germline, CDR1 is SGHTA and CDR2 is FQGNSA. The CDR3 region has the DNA TGTGCCAGCGACTCCAGGGAAGGGGCCCCTCTTTTACAAGAGACCCAGTACTTC. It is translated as CASDSREGAPLLQETQYF.

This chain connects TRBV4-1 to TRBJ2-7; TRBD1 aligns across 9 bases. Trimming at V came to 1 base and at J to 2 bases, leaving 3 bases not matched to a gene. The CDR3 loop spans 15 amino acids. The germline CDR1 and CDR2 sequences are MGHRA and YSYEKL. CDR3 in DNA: TGCGCCAGCAGCCAAGGACAGGGGGATACCTACGAGCAGTACTTC. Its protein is CASSQGQGDTYEQYF.

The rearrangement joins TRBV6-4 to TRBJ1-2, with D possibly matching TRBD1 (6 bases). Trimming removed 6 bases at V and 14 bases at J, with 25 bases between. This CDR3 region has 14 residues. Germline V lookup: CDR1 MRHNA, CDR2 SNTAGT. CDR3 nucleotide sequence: TGTGCCAGCAGCCCCATAGGGGGACCCCTAGAGAAGACCTTC. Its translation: CASSPIGGPLEKTF.

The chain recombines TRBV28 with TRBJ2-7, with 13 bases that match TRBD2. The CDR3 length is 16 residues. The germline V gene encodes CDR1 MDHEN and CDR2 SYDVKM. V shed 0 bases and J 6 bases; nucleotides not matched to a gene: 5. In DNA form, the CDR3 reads TGTGCCAGCAGTTTATGGGAGGGACTAGCGGGACCCGAGCAGTACTTC. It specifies CASSLWEGLAGPEQYF.